The sequence of this T cell receptor beta chain was determined in a study of OX40 agonist ivuxolimab in advanced cancers. Study summary: Ivuxolimab doses were 0.01, 0.1, 0.3, 1.5, 3 or 10 mg/kg every 2 weeks.

Study-level points and caveats: Within 6 weeks, CD4+ and CD8+ blood T cells expanded clonally at 0.1 to 3.0 mg/kg.

Profiled with immunoSEQ multiplex PCR; TCRdb holds only in-frame clones, not every one. Here the sample spans 60,000 to 80,000 clones, about 90% being singletons. V was trimmed by 5 bases and J by 11 bases, leaving 12 bases between them. Germline V CDR1 and CDR2: SGHNT, YENEEA. The CDR3 covers 11 residues. As to this clone: Antigen specificity is unknown.

This clonotype originated in an adult with an advanced solid tumor such as melanoma, head and neck, liver or kidney cancer. The material sequenced was CD4+ or CD8+ T cells sorted from blood, taken in a trial of the OX40 agonist ivuxolimab. This chain links TRBV11-3 with TRBJ1-1; no clear D. The CDR3 DNA reads TGTGCCAGCAGCCCGGCGGCTCGGGCTTTCTTT. This gives the protein CASSPAARAFF.